A single sample is the source of the 31 T cell receptor beta chains below, sequenced in a study of CD8 T cells in Susac syndrome. Random-hexamer reverse transcription was applied to about 0.5 to 1 ug RNA. TCRdb recomputed calls from the immunoSEQ multiplex PCR reads with MiXCR, one row per CDR3 protein. The sample carries some 200,000 distinct CDR3 sequences, more than 85% recorded once. The sample comprised CD4+ T cells from PBMCs. The receptors derive from a human donor with Susac syndrome.

The V and J genes are TRBV12-3 or TRBV12-4 and TRBJ2-1, with D possibly matching TRBD1 (5 bases). V was trimmed by 4 bases and J by 6 bases, leaving 13 bases between them. This CDR3 comprises 14 residues. Written as DNA, the CDR3 is TGTGCCAGCAGTTGGGGCTTTTCGGGCAATGAGCAGTTCTTC. It translates to CASSWGFSGNEQFF.

The rearrangement joins TRBV28 to TRBJ2-5, with 9 nucleotides matching TRBD2. CDR1 and CDR2 (germline): MDHEN, SYDVKM. The CDR3 length is 16 residues. V lost 1 base and J lost 2; bases outside the gene matches: 5. DNA for the CDR3: TGTGCCAGCAGTTTATTACTAGCGGGCTCTCAAGAGACCCAGTACTTC. Translating gives CASSLLLAGSQETQYF.

This chain links TRBV15 with TRBJ2-5; 7 nucleotides align to TRBD2. V shed 0 bases, J shed 3 bases, and the junction held 4 bases outside the gene matches. The germline V gene has CDR1 LNHNV and CDR2 YYDKDF (reference sequence). There are 15 residues in the CDR3. CDR3: CATSRDASGEETQYF. For the CDR3, the DNA is TGTGCCACCAGCAGAGATGCTAGCGGAGAAGAGACCCAGTACTTC.

The V gene is TRBV5-1, the J gene TRBJ1-4; weak D call: TRBD1 (6 bases). CDR3 length: 15 amino acids. Trimming took 4 bases from V and 8 from J, leaving 18 bases between them. Germline V CDR1 and CDR2: SGHRS, YFSETQ. The CDR3 loop reads CASSPTGGAGEKLFF. In nucleotides, the CDR3 is TGCGCCAGCAGCCCAACGGGGGGGGCTGGAGAAAAACTGTTTTTT.

The V gene is TRBV18, the J gene TRBJ2-3; TRBD1 is a possible D gene (6 bases). Trimming took off 5 bases at V and 2 bases at J, with 11 bases between the two ends. The CDR3 sequence is 14 residues long. Germline lookup yields CDR1 KGHSH and CDR2 LQKENI. Here the CDR3 reads CASSSDSHTDTQYF. The DNA of the CDR3 is TGTGCCAGCTCATCGGACAGCCACACAGATACGCAGTATTTT.

V usage is TRBV29-1 and J usage is TRBJ2-3; D is possibly TRBD1 (6 bases). The CDR3 extends over 15 amino acids. Germline V lookup: CDR1 SQVTM, CDR2 ANQGSEA. V dropped 4 bases and J dropped 1 base, with 15 bases sitting between them. The CDR3, as DNA: TGCAGCGTTGGCAGAAAAGCAGGGGGCACAGATACGCAGTATTTT. The encoded protein is CSVGRKAGGTDTQYF.

This chain joins TRBV27 and TRBJ1-6; TRBD1 matches at 9 bases. CDR1 MNHEY and CDR2 SMNVEV come from the germline V gene (reference sequence). The CDR3 spans 15 residues. The junction had 5 bases not matched to a gene; V was cut back by 4 bases and J by 7 bases. CDR3 nucleotides: TGTGCCAGCAGTTCTCCCGGGACAGGGAATTCACCCCTCCACTTT. Encoded protein: CASSSPGTGNSPLHF.

The rearrangement links TRBV7-3 to TRBJ2-3; a possible D gene is TRBD2 (7 bases). Trimming pared 2 bases from V and 7 bases from J, leaving 13 bases between. This CDR3 region has 14 residues. From germline, CDR1 is SGHTA and CDR2 FQGTGA. CDR3 sequence (DNA): TGTGCCAGCAGCTTAGTAGGGGGGGATCATACGCAGTATTTT. Its protein is CASSLVGGDHTQYF.

This clonotype appeared once. This chain connects TRBV27 to TRBJ1-5; 9 bases map to TRBD1. V gave up 5 bases and J gave up 12 bases; unmatched junction bases: 8. CDR3 length: 13 amino acids. CDR1 and CDR2 (germline): MNHEY, SMNVEV (reference sequence). The DNA for the CDR3 is TGTGCCAGCAGTCGACAGGGGGAGGTCCTCCAGCATTTT. Protein sequence: CASSRQGEVLQHF.

This CDR3 reads CASSNQRGSGEQYF. The CDR3 nucleotides read TGTGCCAGTAGTAATCAGCGGGGGTCGGGCGAGCAGTACTTC. The chain recombines TRBV19 with TRBJ2-7, with 8 bases identical to TRBD2. The germline gives CDR1 LNHDA, CDR2 SQIVND (reference sequence). V gave up 4 bases and J gave up 6 bases; unmatched junction bases: 8. The length of the CDR3 is 14 residues. The full variable domain, with the rest looked up from reference TRBV19 and TRBJ2-7, is DGGITQSPKYLFRKEGQNVTLSCEQNLNHDAMYWYRQDPGQGLRLIYYSQIVNDFQKGDIAEGYSVSREKKESFPLTVTSAQKNPTAFYLCASSNQRGSGEQYFGPGTRLTVT.

This chain links TRBV19 with TRBJ2-6; TRBD1 matches 8 bases. Germline V gene data show CDR1 as LNHDA and CDR2 as SQIVND (reference sequence). The CDR3 totals 16 residues. The V gene end was trimmed by 4 bases and the J gene end by 1 base; junction bases not matched to a gene: 3. The CDR3 loop is CASSNTGGSGANVLTF. CDR3 coding DNA: TGTGCCAGTAGTAATACAGGGGGATCTGGGGCCAACGTCCTGACTTTC.

This clonotype was seen a single time. The rearrangement links TRBV20-1 to TRBJ1-3; D is uncertain. There are 14 residues in the CDR3. V dropped 1 base and J dropped 0 bases, with 7 bases sitting between them. CDR1 DFQATT and CDR2 SNEGSKA come from the germline V gene (reference sequence). The CDR3 loop reads CSARAGISGNTIYF. As DNA, the CDR3 is TGCAGTGCTAGAGCCGGAATCTCTGGAAACACCATATATTTT.

This chain uses TRBV2 with TRBJ2-4, with 14 bases identical to TRBD2. The CDR3 is made up of 15 amino acids. Looked up from germline, CDR1 is SNHLY and CDR2 is FYNNEI. V lost 4 bases, J lost 6 bases, and 2 bases stayed unmatched. CDR3 DNA: TGTGCCAGCAGTGGGACTAGCGGGGGGCTAAACATTCAGTACTTC. This codes for CASSGTSGGLNIQYF.

This clonotype showed up just a few times. V and J are TRBV12-3 or TRBV12-4 and TRBJ2-7; D call uncertain. CDR3 length equals 14 residues. Trimming shortened V by 5 bases and J by 0 bases, and 11 bases separated the two germline ends. The CDR3, as DNA: TGTGCCAGCAGTCCGGGTCATAGCTCCTACGAGCAGTACTTC. Its protein is CASSPGHSSYEQYF.

The genes are TRBV20-1 and TRBJ2-2; TRBD2 might be the D (5 bases). Trimming stripped 5 bases from V and 1 base from J, with 14 bases between. This CDR3 is built from 15 residues. Germline V CDR1 and CDR2: DFQATT, SNEGSKA (reference sequence). CDR3 sequence (DNA): TGCAGTGCTCGTGCGTTCGCGGGGAACACCGGGGAGCTGTTTTTT. The encoded protein is CSARAFAGNTGELFF.

This clonotype occurred a few times. One junction end disagrees with the germline gene, perhaps due to a read error. V and J are TRBV30 and TRBJ2-2; 10 bases match TRBD2. Germline V gives CDR1 GTSNPN, CDR2 SVGIG (reference sequence). This CDR3 is built from 17 residues. CDR3: CAWSVGSGGAGTGELFF. CDR3 sequence (DNA): TGTGCCTGGAGTGTAGGGAGCGGGGGGGCCGGGACCGGGGAGCTCTTTTTT.

The rearrangement uses TRBV11-2 and TRBJ2-1; D perhaps matches TRBD2 (5 bases). This CDR3 is built from 15 residues. Trimming left V 2 bases short and J 2 bases short, with 10 bases between. The germline V gene encodes CDR1 SGHAT and CDR2 FQNNGV. The CDR3 bases are TGTGCCAGCAGCTTATCCACGGGGACCTACAATGAGCAGTTCTTC. It codes for CASSLSTGTYNEQFF.

This rearrangement joins TRBV5-1 to TRBJ2-1; tentative D call: TRBD2 (6 bases). This CDR3 is 16 amino acids long. Trimming removed 0 bases at V and 5 bases at J, with 15 bases between. From germline, CDR1 is SGHRS and CDR2 YFSETQ. The CDR3 region has the DNA TGCGCCAGCAGCTTGGATGAGGGAGGACCTCACAATGAGCAGTTCTTC. This codes for CASSLDEGGPHNEQFF.

The chain carries TRBV10-3 and TRBJ2-1; D may correspond to TRBD1 or TRBD2 (5 bases each). V dropped 0 bases and J dropped 2 bases, with 17 bases sitting between them. Germline values: CDR1 ENHRY, CDR2 SYGVKD. The CDR3 extends over 18 amino acids. The CDR3 loop reads CAISESIFRDRPYNEQFF. CDR3 bases: TGTGCCATCAGTGAGTCGATATTCCGGGACCGTCCCTACAATGAGCAGTTCTTC.

The chain employs TRBV7-9 and TRBJ1-1; D gene uncertain. The CDR3 is 14 residues long. Looked up from germline, CDR1 is SEHNR and CDR2 is FQNEAQ (reference sequence). The V end lost 3 bases, the J end lost 6 bases, and 14 bases lay between the germline ends. The CDR3 coding sequence is TGTGCCAGCAGCTTGCCCATTACCCTTCCTGAAGCTTTCTTT. This gives the protein CASSLPITLPEAFF.

The V and J genes are TRBV12-3 or TRBV12-4 and TRBJ2-1, with D hard to call. V was clipped by 8 bases and J by 5 bases, with 13 bases between them. The CDR3 consists of 13 residues. The CDR3: CASDRGFDNEQFF. The CDR3 DNA reads TGTGCCAGCGACCGTGGTTTCGACAATGAGCAGTTCTTC.

This rearrangement joins TRBV4-2 to TRBJ1-2, with D possibly TRBD1 on 5 matching bases. The V gene's germline CDR1 is LGHNA and CDR2 YNFKEQ. Trimming took off 1 base at V and 4 bases at J, with 13 bases between the two ends. The CDR3 contains 15 residues. The CDR3 DNA is TGTGCCAGCAGCCAAGTTCCGGAGGGGCTCTATGGCTACACCTTC. Its protein is CASSQVPEGLYGYTF.

The chain has TRBV15 and TRBJ2-6, with D perhaps TRBD1 (6 bases). V was cut by 7 bases and J by 0 bases, with 13 bases left in between. This CDR3 has 16 amino acids. The germline gives CDR1 LNHNV, CDR2 YYDKDF (reference sequence). CDR3 coding DNA: TGTGCCACCAACCCGGGACACCTCTCTGGGGCCAACGTCCTGACTTTC. Translating it yields CATNPGHLSGANVLTF.

The chain has TRBV18 and TRBJ2-1; 10 nucleotides line up with TRBD2. CDR1 is KGHSH, CDR2 LQKENI, per germline. V trimming: 5 bases; J trimming: 9 bases; junction bases outside the gene matches: 7. The CDR3 covers 14 residues. The CDR3: CASSKLAGSREQFF. The CDR3 bases are TGTGCCAGCTCAAAACTAGCGGGGTCCCGTGAGCAGTTCTTC.

A single count supports this clonotype. The chain recombines TRBV4-1 with TRBJ2-3; 7 bases align to TRBD2. Germline V gene lookup returns CDR1 MGHRA and CDR2 YSYEKL. This CDR3 has 15 amino acids. Trimming cost V 0 bases and J 5 bases; bases outside gene matches: 5. CDR3 sequence reads: CASSQDRGTIDTQYF. Here the CDR3 DNA reads TGCGCCAGCAGCCAAGATAGAGGGACTATAGATACGCAGTATTTT.

The rearrangement links TRBV28 to TRBJ2-3, with 12 bases matching TRBD2. This CDR3 is built from 15 residues. Germline trimming cut 6 bases from V and 6 bases from J; bases unmatched to any gene: 7. CDR1 and CDR2 from the germline V gene are MDHEN and SYDVKM. CDR3 in DNA: TGTGCCAGCAGCTCTAGCGGGAGGGCCTTTGATACGCAGTATTTT. Protein: CASSSSGRAFDTQYF.

This chain uses TRBV11-2 with TRBJ1-2, with a possible D match to TRBD1 (5 bases). Germline V lookup: CDR1 SGHAT, CDR2 FQNNGV. Trimming removed 0 bases from V and 4 bases from J, with 12 bases in between. The CDR3 consists of 15 residues. CDR3 residues: CASSLEPNRIYGYTF. CDR3 DNA sequence: TGTGCCAGCAGCTTAGAGCCCAACAGGATCTATGGCTACACCTTC.

V and J are TRBV12-3 or TRBV12-4 and TRBJ2-3; D may be TRBD1 or TRBD2 (5 bases each). The CDR3 consists of 14 residues. With 6 bases removed from V and 4 bases from J, the gap between germline ends came to 14 bases. The chain's CDR3 is CASRYPGRPDTQYF. Written as DNA, the CDR3 is TGTGCCAGCAGATACCCGGGGCGCCCAGATACGCAGTATTTT.

This clonotype showed up just once. The V call is TRBV20-1, the J call TRBJ1-5; D is unclear. This CDR3 has 12 amino acids. Trimming took 4 bases from V and 2 from J, leaving 6 bases between them. Germline V gene data show CDR1 as DFQATT and CDR2 as SNEGSKA (reference sequence). CDR3 loop: CSATGGNQPQHF. CDR3 sequence (DNA): TGCAGTGCTACGGGAGGCAATCAGCCCCAGCATTTT.

The genes are TRBV2 and TRBJ1-5, with no clear D. Between the trimmed V and J ends, which lost 4 bases and 9 bases, there was a span of 13 bases. The germline CDR1 and CDR2 sequences are SNHLY and FYNNEI. The CDR3 loop spans 13 amino acids. The CDR3 here is CASSALEFLPQHF. For the CDR3, the DNA is TGTGCCAGCAGTGCTCTTGAGTTCCTGCCCCAGCATTTT.

The chain employs TRBV20-1 and TRBJ1-1; 11 bases are shared with TRBD1. V trimming: 3 bases; J trimming: 0 bases; junction bases outside the gene matches: 9. Per the germline V gene, CDR1 is DFQATT and CDR2 is SNEGSKA (reference sequence). CDR3 length: 17 amino acids. The chain's CDR3 is CSASVGTGGRMNTEAFF. CDR3 nucleotides: TGCAGTGCTAGTGTCGGGACAGGGGGGAGAATGAACACTGAAGCTTTCTTT.